Following are 30 T cell receptor beta chains from one sample sequenced in a study of blood T cell repertoires in COVID-19. Data came from immunoSEQ multiplex PCR; TCRdb stores just in-frame clones and leaves some out. Here the sample spans hundreds of thousands of clones, about 81% being singletons. The sample taken for sequencing was PBMCs or T cells enriched from blood (not recorded which). All receptors derive from a man younger than 45 with acute COVID-19.

The chain carries TRBV27 and TRBJ1-6; maybe TRBD1 (6 bases). With 5 bases removed from V and 5 bases from J, the gap between germline ends came to 22 bases. Germline CDR1 and CDR2: MNHEY and SMNVEV (reference sequence). This CDR3 has 18 residues. The CDR3 protein is CASSPGTPGGSNNSPLHF. Written as DNA, the CDR3 is TGTGCCAGCAGTCCTGGGACCCCTGGGGGCAGCAATAATTCACCCCTCCACTTT.

The chain links TRBV7-2 to TRBJ2-3, with 12 bases that match TRBD2. CDR1 is SGHTA and CDR2 is FQGNSA in the germline V gene. Trimming cost V 2 bases and J 1 base; bases outside gene matches: 4. This CDR3 has 17 residues. CDR3 sequence reads: CASSLMASGGGTDTQYF. CDR3 DNA: TGTGCCAGCAGCTTAATGGCTAGCGGGGGGGGCACAGATACGCAGTATTTT.

The chain links TRBV7-9 to TRBJ2-3; TRBD1 aligns across 7 bases. The junction had 9 bases not matched to a gene; V was cut back by 1 base and J by 5 bases. Per germline, CDR1 SEHNR and CDR2 FQNEAQ (reference sequence). The CDR3 consists of 16 residues. The CDR3 protein is CASSLVLLGQVDTQYF. The CDR3 nucleotides read TGTGCCAGCAGCTTAGTTTTACTTGGACAGGTAGATACGCAGTATTTT. The full variable domain, with the rest looked up from reference TRBV7-9 and TRBJ2-3, is DTGVSQNPRHKITKRGQNVTFRCDPISEHNRLYWYRQTLGQGPEFLTYFQNEAQLEKSRLLSDRFSAERPKGSFSTLEIQRTEQGDSAMYLCASSLVLLGQVDTQYFGPGTRLTVL.

The chain links TRBV4-3 to TRBJ2-2, with D possibly being TRBD2 (5 bases). The CDR3 consists of 20 residues. The germline gives CDR1 LGHNA, CDR2 YSLEER. With 3 bases removed from V and 0 bases from J, the gap between germline ends came to 23 bases. CDR3 nucleotides: TGCGCCAGCAGCCACGAAACCGTAGTAAGCGGCCTTTCGAACACCGGGGAGCTGTTTTTT. It translates to CASSHETVVSGLSNTGELFF.

The V and J genes are TRBV4-3 and TRBJ1-2, with TRBD1 identical over 7 bases. Unmatched junction bases numbered 15, after V lost 4 bases and J lost 4 bases. The length of the CDR3 is 17 residues. From germline, CDR1 is LGHNA and CDR2 YSLEER. The DNA for the CDR3 is TGCGCCAGCAGCCTGCGATTAGGAGGACAGGCGTCCTATGGCTACACCTTC. Amino acids: CASSLRLGGQASYGYTF.

The CDR3 is CATSTGVNEQFF. The CDR3, as DNA: TGTGCCACGTCGACAGGGGTCAATGAGCAGTTCTTC. J is TRBJ2-1 and V is TRBV24-1; TRBD1 aligns across 8 bases. The trim removed 10 bases at V and 6 bases at J, leaving 4 bases unmatched. From germline, CDR1 is KGHDR and CDR2 SFDVKD. The CDR3 length is 12 residues.

The J gene is TRBJ1-2, the V gene TRBV7-9; possible D gene TRBD1, 5 bases. The CDR3 has 14 amino acids. Trimming stripped 7 bases from V and 4 bases from J, with 16 bases between. Germline V CDR1 and CDR2: SEHNR, FQNEAQ (reference sequence). The CDR3 nucleotides read TGTGCCAGCACCCATGAAGGGGAATTCTATGGCTACACCTTC. It translates to CASTHEGEFYGYTF. Full variable domain (outside the CDR3, taken from reference TRBV7-9 and TRBJ1-2): DTGVSQNPRHKITKRGQNVTFRCDPISEHNRLYWYRQTLGQGPEFLTYFQNEAQLEKSRLLSDRFSAERPKGSFSTLEIQRTEQGDSAMYLCASTHEGEFYGYTFGSGTRLTVV.

V gene TRBV20-1 combines with J gene TRBJ2-7, with 11 bases fitting TRBD2. After removal of 3 bases from V and 2 bases from J, the junction contained 6 bases not matched to a gene. The CDR3 covers 15 residues. The germline CDR1 and CDR2 sequences are DFQATT and SNEGSKA (reference sequence). The CDR3 sequence is CSASTSGGPTYEQYV. The CDR3 region has the DNA TGCAGTGCTAGTACTAGCGGGGGTCCCACCTACGAGCAGTACGTC.

In its sample, this clone was seen once. CDR3 sequence: CASSEQTGGRGEQFF. The CDR3 DNA is TGTGCCAGCAGCGAACAGACTGGAGGGAGGGGTGAGCAGTTCTTC. The V gene is TRBV3-1 (or the pseudogene TRBV3-2), the J gene TRBJ2-1, with 7 nucleotides matching TRBD2. Germline V lookup: CDR1 LGHDT, CDR2 YNNKEL (reference sequence). The CDR3 has 15 residues. With V trimmed by 5 bases and J by 9 bases, 13 bases remained unmatched.

The chain combines TRBV10-1 with TRBJ2-1; D is undetermined. V dropped 3 bases and J dropped 5 bases, with 8 bases sitting between them. The germline V gene encodes CDR1 WNHNN and CDR2 SYGVQD (reference sequence). The length of the CDR3 is 13 residues. The DNA for the CDR3 is TGCGCCAGCAGTGACAGAGAGGACAATGAGCAGTTCTTC. This gives the protein CASSDREDNEQFF.

V is TRBV19 and J is TRBJ1-1; weak D call: TRBD1 (5 bases). CDR1 and CDR2 from the germline V gene are LNHDA and SQIVND (reference sequence). This CDR3 comprises 15 residues. Trimming shortened V by 10 bases and J by 0 bases, and 18 bases separated the two germline ends. CDR3 DNA: TGTGCCATTAGGGCCGGGACTAACATGAACACTGAAGCTTTCTTT. Translating it yields CAIRAGTNMNTEAFF. Full variable domain (missing parts from reference TRBV19 and TRBJ1-1): DGGITQSPKYLFRKEGQNVTLSCEQNLNHDAMYWYRQDPGQGLRLIYYSQIVNDFQKGDIAEGYSVSREKKESFPLTVTSAQKNPTAFYLCAIRAGTNMNTEAFFGQGTRLTVV.

This clone appeared a few times. The chain employs TRBV19 and TRBJ1-5, with D unresolved. This CDR3 is 12 amino acids long. Trimming took off 4 bases at V and 6 bases at J, with 7 bases between the two ends. CDR1 LNHDA and CDR2 SQIVND come from the germline V gene (reference sequence). CDR3 sequence reads: CASSTLFQPQHF. DNA for the CDR3: TGTGCCAGTAGTACCCTGTTTCAGCCCCAGCATTTT. The full variable domain, with the rest looked up from reference TRBV19 and TRBJ1-5, is DGGITQSPKYLFRKEGQNVTLSCEQNLNHDAMYWYRQDPGQGLRLIYYSQIVNDFQKGDIAEGYSVSREKKESFPLTVTSAQKNPTAFYLCASSTLFQPQHFGDGTRLSIL.

As regards this clone: The junction and the germline gene differ at one end; a read error may be behind it. The chain employs TRBV5-1 and TRBJ1-1, with D hard to call. Germline V lookup: CDR1 SGHRS, CDR2 YFSETQ. This CDR3 is 14 amino acids long. CDR3 protein: CASSVGLPGTEAFF. The CDR3, as DNA: TGTGCCAGCAGCGTAGGACTGCCCGGAACTGAAGCTTTCTTT.

This rearrangement joins TRBV11-3 to TRBJ2-1, with 9 bases aligning to TRBD2. CDR3 length: 15 amino acids. Germline trimming cut 3 bases from V and 4 bases from J; bases unmatched to any gene: 4. Germline V gene sequence: CDR1 SGHNT, CDR2 YENEEA. The CDR3, as DNA: TGTGCCAGCAGCTTTAGCGGGAGTCGGTACAATGAGCAGTTCTTC. Translated: CASSFSGSRYNEQFF. The whole variable domain, remainder taken from reference TRBV11-3 and TRBJ2-1, is EAGVVQSPRYKIIEKKQPVAFWCNPISGHNTLYWYLQNLGQGPELLIRYENEEAVDDSQLPKDRFSAERLKGVDSTLKIQPAELGDSAVYLCASSFSGSRYNEQFFGPGTRLTVL.

V usage is TRBV9 and J usage is TRBJ1-1; unclear D gene. The CDR3 contains 12 residues. Germline lookup yields CDR1 SGDLS and CDR2 YYNGEE. The ends were cut back, 3 bases at V and 5 bases at J, with 8 bases in the middle. The CDR3 spells CASSAGRTEAFF. The CDR3 DNA reads as TGTGCCAGCAGCGCGGGGAGGACTGAAGCTTTCTTT.

The V and J genes are TRBV27 and TRBJ1-2, with D perhaps TRBD1 (6 bases). CDR1 MNHEY and CDR2 SMNVEV come from the germline V gene (reference sequence). This CDR3 region has 12 residues. V was trimmed by 6 bases and J by 3 bases, leaving 8 bases between them. The CDR3 loop is CASRGTHYGYTF. In nucleotides, the CDR3 is TGTGCCAGCAGGGGGACACACTATGGCTACACCTTC.

The CDR3: CASSLLSQGNEKLFF. DNA for the CDR3: TGTGCCAGCAGCTTATTATCACAGGGGAATGAAAAACTGTTTTTT. The chain carries TRBV7-2 and TRBJ1-4, with 7 bases that match TRBD1. This CDR3 is 15 amino acids long. Germline trimming cut 2 bases from V and 5 bases from J; bases unmatched to any gene: 5. CDR1 SGHTA and CDR2 FQGNSA come from the germline V gene.

The J gene is TRBJ2-3, the V gene TRBV7-2; TRBD2 aligns across 8 bases. The V segment lost 2 bases and the J segment 4 bases; nucleotides outside the gene matches: 5. The CDR3 covers 15 residues. From germline, CDR1 is SGHTA and CDR2 FQGNSA. The CDR3 nucleotides are TGTGCCAGCAGCTTAAGCGGGAGTTGGGCAGATACGCAGTATTTT. This sequence encodes CASSLSGSWADTQYF.

The rearrangement links TRBV18 to TRBJ2-7, with a weak D call TRBD2 (6 bases). The CDR3 consists of 15 residues. From germline, CDR1 is KGHSH and CDR2 LQKENI. With 5 bases removed from V and 0 bases from J, the gap between germline ends came to 14 bases. DNA of the CDR3: TGTGCCAGCTCAACTTCTAGCGCACGCTCCTACGAGCAGTACGTC. This gives the protein CASSTSSARSYEQYV.

The chain is built from TRBV7-2 and TRBJ2-1, with TRBD1 identical over 8 bases. V shed 6 bases and J 4 bases; nucleotides not matched to a gene: 8. There are 15 residues in the CDR3. In germline, CDR1 is SGHTA, CDR2 FQGNSA. The CDR3 coding sequence is TGTGCCAGCAGACTCGACAGGGGAAGGTACAATGAGCAGTTCTTC. Its protein product is CASRLDRGRYNEQFF.

V gene TRBV19 combines with J gene TRBJ2-5, with a tentative D call TRBD1 (5 bases). The V gene lost 10 bases and the J gene lost 1 base, with 13 bases spanning the gap. Germline V gene sequence: CDR1 LNHDA, CDR2 SQIVND (reference sequence). The CDR3 extends over 13 amino acids. CDR3 loop: CATKPQGQETQYF. CDR3 bases: TGTGCCACCAAACCCCAGGGCCAAGAGACCCAGTACTTC. The variable domain in full, with the rest retrieved from reference TRBV19 and TRBJ2-5, is DGGITQSPKYLFRKEGQNVTLSCEQNLNHDAMYWYRQDPGQGLRLIYYSQIVNDFQKGDIAEGYSVSREKKESFPLTVTSAQKNPTAFYLCATKPQGQETQYFGPGTRLLVL.

V and J are TRBV11-3 and TRBJ2-2; TRBD1 matches 9 bases. Germline V lookup: CDR1 SGHNT, CDR2 YENEEA. J gave up 0 bases and V 5 bases, and 4 bases lay outside the gene matches. The CDR3 extends over 16 amino acids. The CDR3 bases are TGTGCCAGCAGCCGTGGACAGGGGACGAACACCGGGGAGCTGTTTTTT. Amino acid sequence: CASSRGQGTNTGELFF.

This chain uses TRBV5-8 with TRBJ1-5; maybe TRBD1 (5 bases). Trimming removed 4 bases at V and 3 bases at J, with 17 bases between. CDR1 and CDR2 (germline): SGHTS, YDEGEE. This CDR3 has 16 residues. The CDR3 bases are TGTGCCAGCAGCCCCCGCGCGGCGGGACCCAATCAGCCCCAGCATTTT. Protein product: CASSPRAAGPNQPQHF.

The chain links TRBV6-5 to TRBJ2-1; D ambiguous. Looked up from germline, CDR1 is MNHEY and CDR2 is SVGAGI. Trimming cost V 6 bases and J 10 bases, with 16 bases left between them. The CDR3 length is 13 residues. The CDR3: CASSPLTPPEQFF. DNA for the CDR3: TGTGCCAGCAGCCCACTGACTCCCCCGGAGCAGTTCTTC.

The chain employs TRBV3-1 (or the pseudogene TRBV3-2) and TRBJ2-5; TRBD1 is a possible D gene (5 bases). Germline-derived CDR1 and CDR2 are LGHDT and YNNKEL (reference sequence). The CDR3 sequence is 15 residues long. Trimming removed 4 bases at V and 3 bases at J, with 15 bases between. The CDR3 region is CASSLRAGKEETQYF. DNA of the CDR3: TGTGCCAGCAGCCTAAGGGCAGGGAAGGAAGAGACCCAGTACTTC.

The rearrangement joins TRBV10-3 to TRBJ1-1; TRBD1 agrees at 7 bases. This CDR3 region has 13 residues. CDR1 is ENHRY, CDR2 SYGVKD, per germline. V lost 10 bases to trimming and J lost 1 base; unmatched junction nucleotides: 6. Here the CDR3 DNA reads TGTGCCACGAGTGGGACAGAGAACACTGAAGCTTTCTTT. This sequence encodes CATSGTENTEAFF.

This chain links TRBV27 with TRBJ2-2; the match to TRBD1 covers 10 bases. This CDR3 spans 16 amino acids. With V trimmed by 4 bases and J by 6 bases, 8 bases remained unmatched. The germline V gene encodes CDR1 MNHEY and CDR2 SMNVEV (reference sequence). Written as DNA, the CDR3 is TGTGCCAGCAGTTCACCGGGACAGGGGCTGGCCGGGGAGCTGTTTTTT. This encodes CASSSPGQGLAGELFF.

The V and J genes are TRBV12-3 or TRBV12-4 and TRBJ2-1; tentative D call: TRBD1 (6 bases). The germline V and J ends were trimmed by 3 bases and 5 bases, with 8 bases remaining between them. This CDR3 region has 13 residues. In DNA form, the CDR3 reads TGTGCCAGCAGTTTTAACAGGGACAATGAGCAGTTCTTC. Residues: CASSFNRDNEQFF.

The chain has TRBV9 and TRBJ1-2; a possible D gene is TRBD1 (5 bases). This CDR3 is 14 amino acids long. Deletions cut 3 bases from V and 2 bases from J, with 11 bases between. Germline CDR1 reads SGDLS; CDR2 reads YYNGEE. The CDR3: CASSAPGGNYGYTF. For the CDR3, the DNA is TGTGCCAGCAGCGCCCCCGGGGGAAACTATGGCTACACCTTC.

This chain connects TRBV2 to TRBJ1-1, with 10 bases identical to TRBD1. V trimming: 4 bases; J trimming: 9 bases; junction bases outside the gene matches: 2. CDR1 is SNHLY and CDR2 is FYNNEI in the germline V gene. This CDR3 has 12 amino acids. The CDR3 spells CASSGDRGQAFF. The CDR3 DNA sequence: TGTGCCAGCAGTGGCGACAGGGGGCAAGCTTTCTTT.